This T cell receptor beta chain appears in the sequencing data of a study of T cells in Graves' hyperthyroidism and ophthalmopathy. Findings of the study overall: From stable hyperthyroidism, ophthalmopathy was separated by a 13 V-J model. Ophthalmopathy was predicted by the model a median of roughly 6.7 months ahead of onset.

This clonotype was observed a few times. Its antigen remains unidentified. Diagnostic assessment was based on clinical symptoms, serum thyroxine and TRAb, thyroid ultrasound and orbital computed tomography. Regions amplified from RNA transcripts were the TCR beta CDR3 regions. The primer set for the first-round RT-PCR of the TCR CDR3 was HTBI. TCRdb re-analysed the multiplex PCR reads in MiXCR, keeping a single row per CDR3 protein. In the table there are approximately 560,000 distinct CDR3 sequences, about 43% of which are singletons. Sequencing used peripheral blood or thyroid tissue (not recorded which). This clonotype originated in a woman aged 18-29 years with Graves' hyperthyroidism.

The chain's CDR3 is CASSMNRANYGYTF. The DNA of the CDR3 is TGCGCCAGCAGCATGAACAGGGCTAACTATGGCTACACCTTC. The chain couples TRBV4-3 to TRBJ1-2; possibly TRBD1 for D (6 bases). CDR1 and CDR2 from the germline V gene are LGHNA and YSLEER. The CDR3 has 14 amino acids. The V and J ends lost 5 bases and 0 bases respectively, with 10 bases between them.